The next 25 T cell receptor beta chains were all read from a single sample in a study of blood T cell repertoires in COVID-19. The table came from immunoSEQ multiplex PCR; TCRdb's copy has only in-frame clones and leaves some out. Here the sample spans 200,000 to 250,000 clones, 83% being singletons. The sample consisted of PBMCs or T cells enriched from blood (not recorded which). These receptors came from a woman aged 45-65 years who had been exposed to COVID-19.

V gene TRBV6-2 or TRBV6-3 combines with J gene TRBJ1-1, with D possibly being TRBD1 (6 bases). In germline, CDR1 is MNHEY, CDR2 SVGEGT. The CDR3 is 14 residues long. Between the trimmed V and J ends, which lost 2 bases and 7 bases, there was a span of 14 bases. CDR3 nucleotides: TGTGCCAGCAGTTACGTCCGGGGGGGCTTTGAAGCTTTCTTT. It encodes CASSYVRGGFEAFF.

This clone was detected once. The CDR3 loop is CASSAHGQGGNSPLHF. DNA of the CDR3: TGTGCCAGCAGCGCCCATGGACAGGGAGGCAATTCACCCCTCCACTTT. The gene calls are TRBV9 and TRBJ1-6; 8 nucleotides align to TRBD1. V was clipped by 3 bases and J by 7 bases; unmatched bases: 9. This CDR3 is 16 amino acids long. The V gene's germline CDR1 is SGDLS and CDR2 YYNGEE. Supplemented by reference TRBV9 and TRBJ1-6, the full variable domain reads DSGVTQTPKHLITATGQRVTLRCSPRSGDLSVYWYQQSLDQGLQFLIQYYNGEERAKGNILERFSAQQFPDLHSELNLSSLELGDSALYFCASSAHGQGGNSPLHFGNGTRLTVT.

A single count supports this clone. The chain recombines TRBV2 with TRBJ1-2; 12 bases fit TRBD1. This CDR3 contains 16 residues. Germline V gene sequence: CDR1 SNHLY, CDR2 FYNNEI. V lost 6 bases, J lost 8 bases, and 13 bases stayed unmatched. The CDR3 region is CASRSLPGQGAGGYTF. Here the CDR3 DNA reads TGTGCCAGCAGGTCCCTCCCGGGACAGGGGGCAGGGGGCTACACCTTC.

The rearrangement joins TRBV24-1 to TRBJ2-3; TRBD1 matches at 9 bases. The length of the CDR3 is 16 residues. Germline values: CDR1 KGHDR, CDR2 SFDVKD. V shed 10 bases and J 0 bases; nucleotides not matched to a gene: 10. The CDR3 is CATGGDRATSTDTQYF. Here the CDR3 DNA reads TGTGCCACGGGGGGGGACAGGGCCACTAGCACAGATACGCAGTATTTT.

This sequence joins TRBV7-2 and TRBJ1-6; 8 bases fit TRBD1. Per the germline V gene, CDR1 is SGHTA and CDR2 is FQGNSA. There are 15 residues in the CDR3. The V gene end was trimmed by 5 bases and the J gene end by 6 bases; junction bases not matched to a gene: 6. The CDR3 loop is CASSADRGLNSPLHF. The CDR3 DNA reads as TGTGCCAGCAGCGCCGACAGGGGTCTTAATTCACCCCTCCACTTT.

The chain uses TRBV12-3 or TRBV12-4 and TRBJ1-1; no definite D call. Trimming took 2 bases from V and 1 from J, leaving 5 bases between them. This CDR3 comprises 13 residues. In DNA, the CDR3 is TGTGCCAGCAGTTTAACGCGGAACACTGAAGCTTTCTTT. It translates to CASSLTRNTEAFF.

There are a few counts of this clone. The gene calls are TRBV2 and TRBJ2-1; tentative D call: TRBD1 (6 bases). The CDR3 totals 14 residues. The germline V and J ends were trimmed by 11 bases and 10 bases, with 24 bases remaining between them. The germline V gene encodes CDR1 SNHLY and CDR2 FYNNEI. The CDR3, as DNA: TGTGCCTCTATAAGTGGACAGCCCCCATCCGAGCAGTTCTTC. This gives the protein CASISGQPPSEQFF.

The CDR3 DNA sequence: TGTGCCAGTAGTCCGCGCTCGACAGGGGTCGCTGAAGCTTTCTTT. This encodes CASSPRSTGVAEAFF. The chain recombines TRBV19 with TRBJ1-1; 8 positions match TRBD1. Germline-derived CDR1 and CDR2 are LNHDA and SQIVND (reference sequence). Trimming cost V 5 bases and J 6 bases; bases outside gene matches: 11. The CDR3 is 15 residues long.

The rearrangement joins TRBV6-2 or TRBV6-3 to TRBJ1-1; 8 bases match TRBD1. Trimming removed 5 bases from V and 5 bases from J; junction bases left unmatched: 16. This CDR3 is built from 17 residues. CDR1 and CDR2 from the germline V gene are MNHEY and SVGEGT. DNA for the CDR3: TGTGCCAGCAGTCTCTACCCCCCAGGGGGCGCGCGGACTGAAGCTTTCTTT. Translation: CASSLYPPGGARTEAFF.

Here the CDR3 DNA reads TGCAGCGTTCGGTCCTCTGGGGCCAACGTCCTGACTTTC. Translation gives CSVRSSGANVLTF. The chain has TRBV29-1 and TRBJ2-6; D remains ambiguous. Trimming cost V 5 bases and J 0 bases, with 5 bases left between them. This CDR3 comprises 13 residues. The germline V gene encodes CDR1 SQVTM and CDR2 ANQGSEA.

The chain is built from TRBV29-1 and TRBJ1-1; 8 positions agree with TRBD1. The ends lost 4 bases at V and 1 base at J; junction bases unmatched: 2. The germline V gene has CDR1 SQVTM and CDR2 ANQGSEA. The CDR3 loop spans 13 amino acids. The CDR3 loop reads CSVGDRGNTEAFF. The CDR3 DNA reads TGCAGCGTTGGTGACAGGGGGAACACTGAAGCTTTCTTT.

The table lists this clone with a count of one. The rearrangement joins TRBV3-1 (or the pseudogene TRBV3-2) to TRBJ1-5, with 8 bases identical to TRBD1. Trimming removed 4 bases from V and 6 bases from J; junction bases left unmatched: 5. CDR1 and CDR2 (germline): LGHDT, YNNKEL (reference sequence). There are 14 residues in the CDR3. The chain's CDR3 is CASSRRTGSQPQHF. In DNA, the CDR3 is TGTGCCAGCAGCCGCCGGACAGGGAGTCAGCCCCAGCATTTT.

The J gene is TRBJ2-3, the V gene TRBV5-1, with 9 nucleotides matching TRBD2. Germline assignment: CDR1 SGHRS and CDR2 YFSETQ. There are 16 residues in the CDR3. V lost 4 bases and J lost 2; bases outside the gene matches: 8. CDR3 DNA: TGCGCCAGCAGCCCCTCAGCGGGGGGATACACAGATACGCAGTATTTT. Translation: CASSPSAGGYTDTQYF. The full variable domain, rest sourced from reference TRBV5-1 and TRBJ2-3, is KAGVTQTPRYLIKTRGQQVTLSCSPISGHRSVSWYQQTPGQGLQFLFEYFSETQRNKGNFPGRFSGRQFSNSRSEMNVSTLELGDSALYLCASSPSAGGYTDTQYFGPGTRLTVL.

This clone was seen more than once but under ten times. V is TRBV2 and J is TRBJ1-1; 7 bases match TRBD1. This CDR3 has 15 amino acids. Germline V gene sequence: CDR1 SNHLY, CDR2 FYNNEI. V lost 3 bases, J lost 2 bases, and 6 bases stayed unmatched. CDR3 sequence (DNA): TGTGCCAGCAGTGAGATGGGACAGCTTAACACTGAAGCTTTCTTT. As protein: CASSEMGQLNTEAFF.

The CDR3 loop is CARSRGQGASQWSNQPQHF. For the CDR3, the DNA is TGTGCCAGATCCCGAGGACAGGGGGCAAGTCAGTGGAGCAATCAGCCCCAGCATTTT. The rearrangement joins TRBV2 to TRBJ1-5, with 11 bases matching TRBD1. V lost 9 bases and J lost 1; bases outside the gene matches: 17. The CDR3 consists of 19 residues. Germline assignment: CDR1 SNHLY and CDR2 FYNNEI.

The chain uses TRBV27 and TRBJ1-4; D not resolved. CDR1 MNHEY and CDR2 SMNVEV come from the germline V gene (reference sequence). V shed 5 bases and J shed 14 bases, with 21 bases lying between them. This CDR3 has 14 amino acids. CDR3 in DNA: TGTGCCAGCAGTCCCCTGGGTGCAGGCGCTCAGCTGTTTTTT. Translating gives CASSPLGAGAQLFF.

V is TRBV12-3 or TRBV12-4 and J is TRBJ1-2, with a weak D call TRBD1 (6 bases). CDR3 size: 12 residues. Deletions cut 6 bases from V and 2 bases from J, with 7 bases between. The CDR3 DNA is TGTGCCAGCAGCGGACAGAACTATGGCTACACCTTC. Residues: CASSGQNYGYTF.

This sequence joins TRBV11-2 and TRBJ1-1; no clear D gene. CDR1 is SGHAT and CDR2 is FQNNGV in the germline V gene. V lost 6 bases and J lost 2, with 13 bases in between. The CDR3 is 14 residues long. CDR3 protein: CASSPREANTEAFF. In nucleotides, the CDR3 is TGTGCCAGCAGTCCACGGGAGGCAAACACTGAAGCTTTCTTT. Complete variable domain (other parts from reference TRBV11-2 and TRBJ1-1): EAGVAQSPRYKIIEKRQSVAFWCNPISGHATLYWYQQILGQGPKLLIQFQNNGVVDDSQLPKDRFSAERLKGVDSTLKIQPAKLEDSAVYLCASSPREANTEAFFGQGTRLTVV.

This clone was counted many times. This rearrangement joins TRBV3-1 (or the pseudogene TRBV3-2) to TRBJ1-2; D ambiguous. V was clipped by 6 bases and J by 6 bases, with 11 bases between them. In germline, CDR1 is LGHDT, CDR2 YNNKEL (reference sequence). The CDR3 covers 12 residues. The CDR3, as DNA: TGTGCCAGCAGACGCGGATCGGATGGCTACACCTTC. Protein product: CASRRGSDGYTF.

The chain combines TRBV9 with TRBJ2-3, with 9 positions matching TRBD2. V lost 4 bases and J lost 1; bases outside the gene matches: 7. CDR1 is SGDLS and CDR2 is YYNGEE in the germline V gene. There are 16 residues in the CDR3. CDR3 sequence (DNA): TGTGCCAGCAGCCTCTTGATAGCGGGGGGCACAGATACGCAGTATTTT. The encoded protein is CASSLLIAGGTDTQYF. Combining the CDR3 with reference TRBV9 and TRBJ2-3 gives the whole variable domain DSGVTQTPKHLITATGQRVTLRCSPRSGDLSVYWYQQSLDQGLQFLIQYYNGEERAKGNILERFSAQQFPDLHSELNLSSLELGDSALYFCASSLLIAGGTDTQYFGPGTRLTVL.

This chain connects TRBV11-2 to TRBJ2-4; 9 bases are a match to TRBD2. Germline V gene data show CDR1 as SGHAT and CDR2 as FQNNGV. The CDR3 extends over 16 amino acids. Trimming took 4 bases from V and 5 from J; bases not matched to a gene: 9. The CDR3 nucleotides are TGTGCCAGCAGCTCCATCGGGGGACTAGCAGAAAACATTCAGTACTTC. Residues: CASSSIGGLAENIQYF.

The V gene is TRBV6-5, the J gene TRBJ1-2; D may be TRBD1 (5 bases). V shed 5 bases and J shed 0 bases, with 13 bases lying between them. The CDR3 has 15 amino acids. Germline CDR1 MNHEY, CDR2 SVGAGI. The CDR3 spells CASSPAGLPNYGYTF. Here the CDR3 DNA reads TGTGCCAGCAGTCCAGCGGGACTCCCTAACTATGGCTACACCTTC.

The chain carries TRBV28 and TRBJ1-1; a weak D match, TRBD1 (5 bases). CDR3 length equals 10 residues. V was pared by 9 bases and J by 11 bases, with 13 bases between. Germline V gives CDR1 MDHEN, CDR2 SYDVKM. CDR3 residues: CASDGGSAFF. In DNA, the CDR3 is TGTGCCAGTGACGGGGGGTCCGCTTTCTTT.

The V call is TRBV18, the J call TRBJ1-1; no clear D gene. Trimming took 4 bases from V and 4 from J, leaving 10 bases between them. The CDR3 runs to 13 residues. Germline V gives CDR1 KGHSH, CDR2 LQKENI. The CDR3 coding sequence is TGTGCCAGCTCACACGGAGGTAGCACTGAAGCTTTCTTT. Amino acids: CASSHGGSTEAFF.

This chain links TRBV28 with TRBJ1-1; 7 nucleotides align to TRBD1. The CDR3 sequence is 12 residues long. Germline V gene data show CDR1 as MDHEN and CDR2 as SYDVKM. Unmatched junction bases numbered 6, after V lost 5 bases and J lost 9 bases. The CDR3 region is CASSPPDRKAFF. The CDR3 nucleotides read TGTGCCAGCAGTCCTCCGGACAGGAAAGCTTTCTTT.